The 17 T cell receptor beta chains below were found in one sample sequenced in a study of blood T cell repertoires in COVID-19. The protocol was immunoSEQ multiplex PCR, while the TCRdb copy is restricted to in-frame clones and leaves out a portion. The sample includes about 110,000 clones, around 86% of them seen just once. Sequencing was performed on peripheral blood. These TCRs come from an elderly man with acute or convalescent COVID-19.

This chain joins TRBV2 and TRBJ1-2; D call uncertain. V shed 2 bases and J shed 7 bases, with 11 bases lying between them. The V gene's germline CDR1 is SNHLY and CDR2 FYNNEI. The CDR3 loop spans 13 amino acids. CDR3 in amino acids: CASSELPVAGYTF. The CDR3 DNA sequence: TGTGCCAGCAGTGAACTCCCGGTTGCTGGCTACACCTTC.

V and J are TRBV18 and TRBJ1-5; 7 bases agree with TRBD1. The V and J ends lost 5 bases and 4 bases, in that order; junction bases with no gene match: 8. The CDR3 contains 15 residues. Germline CDR1 is KGHSH and CDR2 is LQKENI. The CDR3 coding sequence is TGTGCCAGCTCAAGGGACAGCGGAGGAAATCAGCCCCAGCATTTT. Translation: CASSRDSGGNQPQHF.

Regarding this clone: Compared with germline, one end of the junction differs, possibly owing to a read error. The chain joins TRBV5-4 to TRBJ1-1, with TRBD1 matching 9 bases. Germline CDR1 is SGHNT and CDR2 is YYREEE (reference sequence). This CDR3 spans 13 amino acids. CDR3 region: CASSPSQGAHPLF. The CDR3 DNA reads TGTGCCAGCAGCCCCTCACAGGGGGCCCACCCCCTCTTT.

The V and J genes are TRBV11-1 and TRBJ2-1, with a tentative D call TRBD1 (6 bases). The ends were cut back, 5 bases at V and 0 bases at J, with 11 bases in the middle. The length of the CDR3 is 15 residues. The V gene's germline CDR1 is SGHAT and CDR2 FQDESV (reference sequence). CDR3 nucleotides: TGTGCCAGCAGCCGGGACACCAGCTCCTACAATGAGCAGTTCTTC. Encoded protein: CASSRDTSSYNEQFF.

This rearrangement joins TRBV5-1 to TRBJ1-1, with 7 positions matching TRBD1. The CDR3 has 14 amino acids. Germline V gene sequence: CDR1 SGHRS, CDR2 YFSETQ. V dropped 4 bases and J dropped 3; count of bases not matched to a gene: 6. CDR3 residues: CASSAGQTDTEAFF. DNA of the CDR3: TGCGCCAGCAGCGCGGGACAGACTGACACTGAAGCTTTCTTT.

The chain combines TRBV10-3 with TRBJ2-3; 7 positions match TRBD1. The CDR3 runs 16 residues. From germline, CDR1 is ENHRY and CDR2 SYGVKD. J lost 1 base, V lost 3 bases, and 7 bases had no gene match. The CDR3 DNA is TGTGCCATCAGTGACGTACAGGGGCAGGGCACAGATACGCAGTATTTT. It translates to CAISDVQGQGTDTQYF.

The chain combines TRBV11-2 with TRBJ1-6, with 9 bases fitting TRBD1. With 5 bases clipped from V and 9 bases from J, the junction kept 5 bases outside the gene matches. The CDR3 runs 14 residues. Germline assignment: CDR1 SGHAT and CDR2 FQNNGV. In DNA form, the CDR3 reads TGTGCCAGCAGCCTGCCGGGACAGGGTTCACCCCTCCACTTT. It specifies CASSLPGQGSPLHF.

The V and J genes are TRBV28 and TRBJ1-3, with 10 bases aligning to TRBD1. With V trimmed by 6 bases and J by 0 bases, 14 bases remained unmatched. Per the germline V gene, CDR1 is MDHEN and CDR2 is SYDVKM. The CDR3 spans 19 residues. CDR3: CASSPTGTGAMSSGNTIYF. As DNA, the CDR3 is TGTGCCAGCAGCCCGACCGGGACAGGGGCCATGAGCTCTGGAAACACCATATATTTT.

The rearrangement links TRBV2 to TRBJ2-3; 9 bases match TRBD2. V lost 6 bases and J lost 0; bases outside the gene matches: 7. Per the germline V gene, CDR1 is SNHLY and CDR2 is FYNNEI. This CDR3 contains 16 residues. DNA for the CDR3: TGTGCCAGCAGCCCACTAGCGGGCCTAAGCACAGATACGCAGTATTTT. This codes for CASSPLAGLSTDTQYF. The whole variable domain, filled in from reference TRBV2 and TRBJ2-3, reads EPEVTQTPSHQVTQMGQEVILRCVPISNHLYFYWYRQILGQKVEFLVSFYNNEISEKSEIFDDQFSVERPDGSNFTLKIRSTKLEDSAMYFCASSPLAGLSTDTQYFGPGTRLTVL.

The chain combines TRBV5-1 with TRBJ2-3; TRBD2 agrees at 7 bases. V dropped 5 bases and J dropped 5; count of bases not matched to a gene: 11. The CDR3 spans 15 residues. Germline CDR1 SGHRS, CDR2 YFSETQ. The DNA of the CDR3 is TGCGCCAGCAGGAACGCGGGAGTCGGGATAGATACGCAGTATTTT. This codes for CASRNAGVGIDTQYF.

The chain uses TRBV5-1 and TRBJ2-1, with 13 bases identical to TRBD2. CDR1 and CDR2 from the germline V gene are SGHRS and YFSETQ. This CDR3 contains 15 residues. V was pared by 2 bases and J by 7 bases, with 3 bases of the junction left unmatched. CDR3 bases: TGCGCCAGCAGCTTCGGGACTAGCGGGACGAATGAGCAGTTCTTC. Its translation is CASSFGTSGTNEQFF. The whole variable domain, remainder taken from reference TRBV5-1 and TRBJ2-1, is KAGVTQTPRYLIKTRGQQVTLSCSPISGHRSVSWYQQTPGQGLQFLFEYFSETQRNKGNFPGRFSGRQFSNSRSEMNVSTLELGDSALYLCASSFGTSGTNEQFFGPGTRLTVL.

J is TRBJ1-5 and V is TRBV6-5, with D possibly being TRBD1 (5 bases). The CDR3 loop spans 14 amino acids. V gave up 6 bases and J gave up 7 bases, with 16 bases separating them. Germline values: CDR1 MNHEY, CDR2 SVGAGI. CDR3 in DNA: TGTGCCAGCAGGCGTGACAGCGTTGGCCAGCCCCAGCATTTT. Encoded protein: CASRRDSVGQPQHF.

The rearrangement links TRBV6-2 or TRBV6-3 to TRBJ2-3, with TRBD2 identical over 9 bases. The CDR3 is made up of 17 amino acids. Germline-derived CDR1 and CDR2 are MNHEY and SVGEGT. With 1 base clipped from V and 0 bases from J, the junction kept 5 bases outside the gene matches. CDR3 bases: TGTGCCAGCAGTTACTTCGCGGGGGGGGCTAGCACAGATACGCAGTATTTT. Translating gives CASSYFAGGASTDTQYF.

The CDR3 DNA is TGCGCCAGCAGTGAGTCCGGGACAAGCCAAGAGACCCAGTACTTC. Residues: CASSESGTSQETQYF. V usage is TRBV10-1 and J usage is TRBJ2-5, with D perhaps TRBD1 (6 bases). The CDR3 contains 15 residues. Trimming removed 0 bases at V and 1 base at J, with 9 bases between. Germline loops: CDR1 WNHNN, CDR2 SYGVQD (reference sequence).

This chain's CDR3 is CASSSTGSQETQYF. For the CDR3, the DNA is TGTGCCAGCAGCTCGACAGGGTCCCAAGAGACCCAGTACTTC. V usage is TRBV7-9 and J usage is TRBJ2-5; 7 nucleotides match TRBD1. V trimming: 4 bases; J trimming: 1 base; junction bases outside the gene matches: 3. The CDR3 extends over 14 amino acids. Germline CDR1 SEHNR, CDR2 FQNEAQ (reference sequence).

This rearrangement joins TRBV5-1 to TRBJ1-1; 9 bases are shared with TRBD1. The CDR3 consists of 14 residues. V gave up 2 bases and J gave up 5 bases; unmatched junction bases: 4. Germline CDR1 SGHRS, CDR2 YFSETQ. The CDR3 bases are TGCGCCAGCAGCTTAGGGACAGGGTTGACTGAAGCTTTCTTT. It encodes CASSLGTGLTEAFF.

The CDR3 loop reads CASSLRLGTGLYNEQFF. The CDR3 region has the DNA TGTGCCAGCAGCTTGCGTCTCGGGACAGGGCTTTACAATGAGCAGTTCTTC. J is TRBJ2-1 and V is TRBV5-5; TRBD1 aligns across 9 bases. J lost 4 bases, V lost 1 base, and 9 bases had no gene match. The germline gives CDR1 SGHKS, CDR2 YYEKEE (reference sequence). The CDR3 consists of 17 residues.